Here is one T cell receptor beta chain with its context. This sample is drawn from a study of blood T cell repertoires in COVID-19. This CDR3 has 12 amino acids. Trimming took 6 bases from V and 7 from J, leaving 12 bases between them. The protocol was immunoSEQ multiplex PCR, while the TCRdb copy is restricted to in-frame clones and leaves out a portion. The data hold approximately 280,000 clones, with roughly 85% observed a single time. J is TRBJ1-1 and V is TRBV12-3 or TRBV12-4; possible D gene TRBD1, 5 bases. This TCR derives from a man between 45 and 60 years old with active or convalescent COVID-19. The specimen was peripheral blood. Written as DNA, the CDR3 is TGTGCCAGCAGCTACCCAGGGAATGAAGCTTTCTTT. Residues: CASSYPGNEAFF.